This TCR beta chain was profiled in a study of regulatory T cells in long-lasting Graves disease. The germline CDR1 and CDR2 sequences are SGHTA and FQGNSA. CDR3 size: 13 residues. Time point described: newly diagnosed GD, antithyroid drugs for less than 3 months. The TCR library was prepared using RNA isolated from PBMCs. Sequencing libraries for TCR beta were prepared with iRepertoire HTBI primers and Arm-PCR of CDR3 regions. TCRdb independently ran MiXCR on the multiplex PCR reads; one entry per CDR3 protein. The repertoire has about 500,000 distinct CDR3 sequences, 15% to 20% of them found once; the top ten carry 12%. Notes on this clonotype: Possible read error: a much larger clone is one base away.

The same sample was also studied in work on T cells in Graves' hyperthyroidism and ophthalmopathy.

The sample in question was peripheral blood mononuclear cells (PBMCs), obtained at new diagnosis, from a patient treated with antithyroid drugs. The sequence was collected from a man aged 35-49 years with Graves disease. The chain couples TRBV7-2 to TRBJ1-2; 8 nucleotides match TRBD1. CDR3 sequence (DNA): TGTGTCAGCAGCTTTGGACAGGGTGGAGGCTACACCTTC. Translation: CVSSFGQGGGYTF.